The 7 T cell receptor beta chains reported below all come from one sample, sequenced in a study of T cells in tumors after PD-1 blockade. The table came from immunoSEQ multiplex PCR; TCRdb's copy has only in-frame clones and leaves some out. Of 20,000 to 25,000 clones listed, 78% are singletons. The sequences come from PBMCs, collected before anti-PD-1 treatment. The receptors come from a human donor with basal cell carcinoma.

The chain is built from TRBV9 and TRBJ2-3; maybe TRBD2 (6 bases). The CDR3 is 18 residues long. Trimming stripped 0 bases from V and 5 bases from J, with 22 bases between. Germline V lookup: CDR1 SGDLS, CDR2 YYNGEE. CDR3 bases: TGTGCCAGCAGCGTAGGCCGGGGGAAGCCCTTTTGGGGAGATACGCAGTATTTT. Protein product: CASSVGRGKPFWGDTQYF.

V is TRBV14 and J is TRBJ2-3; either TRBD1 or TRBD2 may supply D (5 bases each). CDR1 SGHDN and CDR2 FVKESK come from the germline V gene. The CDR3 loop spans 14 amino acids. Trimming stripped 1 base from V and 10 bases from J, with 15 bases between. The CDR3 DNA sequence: TGTGCCAGCAGCCAAGGACCGGGGCTCGGCGCGCAGTATTTT. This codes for CASSQGPGLGAQYF.

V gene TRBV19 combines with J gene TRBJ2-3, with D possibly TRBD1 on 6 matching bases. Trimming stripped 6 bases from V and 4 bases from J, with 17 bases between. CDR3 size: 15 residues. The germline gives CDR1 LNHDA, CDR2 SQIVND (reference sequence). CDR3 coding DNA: TGTGCCAGTAGGAATACTGGGGGCGCCGCAGATACGCAGTATTTT. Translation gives CASRNTGGAADTQYF.

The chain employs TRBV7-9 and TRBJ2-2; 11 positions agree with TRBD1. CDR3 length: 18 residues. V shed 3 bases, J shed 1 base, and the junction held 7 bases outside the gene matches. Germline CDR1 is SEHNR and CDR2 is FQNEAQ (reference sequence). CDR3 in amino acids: CASSFWTGGSLNTGELFF. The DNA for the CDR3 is TGTGCCAGCAGCTTTTGGACAGGGGGCTCCCTGAACACCGGGGAGCTGTTTTTT.

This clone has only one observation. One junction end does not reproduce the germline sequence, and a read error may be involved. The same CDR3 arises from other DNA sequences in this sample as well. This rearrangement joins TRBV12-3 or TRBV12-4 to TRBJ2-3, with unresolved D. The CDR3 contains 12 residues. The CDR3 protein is CASSYGTDTQYF. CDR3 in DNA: TGTGCCAGCAGTTATGGCACAGATACGCAATATTTT.

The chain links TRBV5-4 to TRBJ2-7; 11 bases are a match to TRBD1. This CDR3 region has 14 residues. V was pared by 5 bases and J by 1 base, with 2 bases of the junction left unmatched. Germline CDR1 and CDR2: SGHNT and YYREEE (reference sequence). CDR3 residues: CASSRDRGSYEQYF. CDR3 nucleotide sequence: TGTGCCAGCAGTCGGGACAGGGGGTCCTACGAGCAGTACTTC.

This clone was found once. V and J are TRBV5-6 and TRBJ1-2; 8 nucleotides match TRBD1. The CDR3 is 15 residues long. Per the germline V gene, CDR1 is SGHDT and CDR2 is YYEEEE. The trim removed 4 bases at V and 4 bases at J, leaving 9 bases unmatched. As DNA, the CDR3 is TGTGCCAGCAGCCGTAAACTAGGACAGGGCTATGGCTACACCTTC. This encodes CASSRKLGQGYGYTF.